This T cell receptor (beta chain) was identified during a study of blood T cell repertoires in COVID-19. Turning to the study itself: The United States, Italy and Spain were the sources of the acute and convalescent COVID-19 samples.

This clone was seen just once. Repertoires were generated with immunoSEQ multiplex PCR, while TCRdb's copy carries only in-frame clones and drops some. This sample has tens of thousands of clones; about 91% occur once, and the top ten carry under 3%. Trimming took 0 bases from V and 9 from J; bases not matched to a gene: 2. CDR1 and CDR2 from the germline V gene are KGHSH and LQKENI. The CDR3 covers 13 residues. J is TRBJ2-1 and V is TRBV18; 7 bases line up with TRBD1. Sample: peripheral blood. This sequence was found in a man in his 60s with acute or convalescent COVID-19. The CDR3 sequence is CASSPPGGGEQFF. CDR3 coding DNA: TGTGCCAGCTCACCACCAGGGGGCGGTGAGCAGTTCTTC.